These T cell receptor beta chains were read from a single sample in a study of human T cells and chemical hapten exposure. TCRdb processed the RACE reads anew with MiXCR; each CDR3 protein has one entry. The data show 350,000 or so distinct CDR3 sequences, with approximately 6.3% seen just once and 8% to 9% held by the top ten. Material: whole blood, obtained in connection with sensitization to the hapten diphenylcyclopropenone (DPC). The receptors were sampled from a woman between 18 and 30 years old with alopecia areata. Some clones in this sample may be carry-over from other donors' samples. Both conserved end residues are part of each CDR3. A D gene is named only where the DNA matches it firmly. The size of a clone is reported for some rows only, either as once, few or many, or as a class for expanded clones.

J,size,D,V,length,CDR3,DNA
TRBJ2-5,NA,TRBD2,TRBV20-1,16,CSAPRTSGGAIETQYF,TGCAGTGCTCCCCGGACTAGCGGGGGGGCGATAGAGACCCAGTACTTC
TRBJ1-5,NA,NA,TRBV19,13,CASSPAGHQPQHF,TGTGCCAGTAGCCCGGCAGGGCATCAGCCCCAGCATTTT
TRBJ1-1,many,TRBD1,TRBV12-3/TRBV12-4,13,CASSPQQGLEAFF,TGTGCCAGCAGTCCCCAACAGGGGCTTGAAGCTTTCTTT
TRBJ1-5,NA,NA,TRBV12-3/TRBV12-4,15,CASSLGRARNQPQHF,TGTGCCAGCAGTTTAGGCAGGGCGCGAAATCAGCCCCAGCATTTT
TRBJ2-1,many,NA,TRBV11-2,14,CASSLAGPSNEQFF,TGTGCCAGCAGCTTAGCGGGGCCCTCCAATGAGCAGTTCTTC
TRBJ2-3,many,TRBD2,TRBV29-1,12,CSLWTSGDTQYF,TGCAGCCTATGGACTAGCGGAGATACGCAGTATTTT
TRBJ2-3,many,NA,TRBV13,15,CASSFAGARENTQYF,TGTGCCAGCAGCTTCGCGGGGGCGAGAGAAAATACGCAGTATTTT
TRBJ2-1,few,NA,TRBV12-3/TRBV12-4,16,CASSFAGARRYNEQFF,TGTGCCAGCAGTTTCGCCGGGGCGAGGAGGTACAATGAGCAGTTCTTC
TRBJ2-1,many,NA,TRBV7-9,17,CASSFPGGRRSYNEQFF,TGTGCCAGCAGCTTTCCCGGGGGACGGCGCTCCTACAATGAGCAGTTCTTC
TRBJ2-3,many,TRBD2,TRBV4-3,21,CASSLSLTSGGALRNTDTQYF,TGCGCCAGCAGCCTGAGTTTGACTAGCGGGGGGGCCTTAAGAAACACAGATACGCAGTATTTT
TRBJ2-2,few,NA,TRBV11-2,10,CASSPGELFF,TGTGCCAGCAGCCCCGGGGAGCTGTTTTTT
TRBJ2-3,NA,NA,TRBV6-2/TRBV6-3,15,CASSYFRDSSNTQYF,TGTGCCAGCAGTTACTTTAGAGACTCGTCAAATACGCAGTATTTT
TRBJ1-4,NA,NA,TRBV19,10,CASGYEKLFF,TGTGCCAGTGGGTATGAAAAACTGTTTTTT
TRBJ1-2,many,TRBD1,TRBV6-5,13,CASKQPGQSGYTF,TGTGCCAGCAAACAACCGGGACAGAGTGGCTACACCTTC
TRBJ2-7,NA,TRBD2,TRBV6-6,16,CASSPIGTSGTYEQYF,TGTGCCAGCAGTCCGATTGGTACTAGCGGGACCTACGAGCAGTACTTC
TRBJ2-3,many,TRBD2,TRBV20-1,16,CSARGLAGGPADTQYF,TGCAGTGCTAGAGGCCTAGCGGGGGGGCCCGCAGATACGCAGTATTTT
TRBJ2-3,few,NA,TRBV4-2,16,CASSLSGDLSADTQYF,TGTGCCAGCAGCCTCTCTGGGGACCTATCAGCAGATACGCAGTATTTT
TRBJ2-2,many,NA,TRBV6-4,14,CASSDSTTAGELFF,TGTGCCAGCAGTGACTCGACAACGGCCGGGGAGCTGTTTTTT
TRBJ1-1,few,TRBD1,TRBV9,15,CASSVDGQGRTEAFF,TGTGCCAGCAGCGTAGACGGACAGGGGAGGACTGAAGCTTTCTTT
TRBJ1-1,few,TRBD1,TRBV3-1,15,CASSLQGALNTEAFF,TGTGCCAGCAGCCTACAGGGGGCTTTGAACACTGAAGCTTTCTTT
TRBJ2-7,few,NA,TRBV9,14,CASSASHSRVEQYF,TGTGCCAGCAGCGCGTCTCATAGCAGAGTCGAGCAGTACTTC
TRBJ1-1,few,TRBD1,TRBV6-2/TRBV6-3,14,CASSMQGGVTEAFF,TGTGCCAGCAGTATGCAGGGGGGGGTCACTGAAGCTTTCTTT
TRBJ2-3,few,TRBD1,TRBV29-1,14,CSAARDRATDTQYF,TGCAGCGCAGCCCGGGACAGGGCTACAGATACGCAGTATTTT
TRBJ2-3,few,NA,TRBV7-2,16,CASSLAGRASTDTQYF,TGTGCCAGCAGCTTAGCGGGGAGAGCTAGCACAGATACGCAGTATTTT
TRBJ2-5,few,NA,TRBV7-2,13,CASSSRDLRTQYF,TGTGCCAGCAGCTCCCGGGACTTAAGGACCCAGTACTTC
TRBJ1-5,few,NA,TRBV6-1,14,CASSEGTENQPQHF,TGTGCCAGCAGTGAAGGGACGGAGAATCAGCCCCAGCATTTT
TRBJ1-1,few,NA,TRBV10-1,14,CASRSRGKNTEAFF,TGCGCCAGCAGATCAAGGGGGAAGAACACTGAAGCTTTCTTT
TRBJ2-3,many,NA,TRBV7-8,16,CASSLVLRLEGDTQYF,TGTGCCAGCAGCTTAGTGCTGAGACTAGAAGGGGATACGCAGTATTTT
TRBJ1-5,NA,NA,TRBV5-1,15,CASSLTVDSNQPQHF,TGCGCCAGCAGCTTGACAGTAGATAGCAATCAGCCCCAGCATTTT